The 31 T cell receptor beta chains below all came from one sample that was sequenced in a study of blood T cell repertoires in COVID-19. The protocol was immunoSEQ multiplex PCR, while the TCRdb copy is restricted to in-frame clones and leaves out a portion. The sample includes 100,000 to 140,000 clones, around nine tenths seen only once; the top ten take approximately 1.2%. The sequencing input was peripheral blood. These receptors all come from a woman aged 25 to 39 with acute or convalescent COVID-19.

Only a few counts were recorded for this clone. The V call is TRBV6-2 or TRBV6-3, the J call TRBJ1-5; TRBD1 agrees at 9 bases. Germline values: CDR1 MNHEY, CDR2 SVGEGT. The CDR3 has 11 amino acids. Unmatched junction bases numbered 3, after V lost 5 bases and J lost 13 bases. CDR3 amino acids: CASSADRGQHF. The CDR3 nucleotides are TGTGCCAGCAGTGCGGACAGGGGTCAGCATTTT.

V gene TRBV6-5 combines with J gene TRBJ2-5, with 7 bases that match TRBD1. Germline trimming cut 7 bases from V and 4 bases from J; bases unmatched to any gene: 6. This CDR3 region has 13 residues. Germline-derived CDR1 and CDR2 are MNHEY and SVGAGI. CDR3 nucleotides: TGTGCCAGCATGAGGGGGCTCGGAGAGACCCAGTACTTC. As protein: CASMRGLGETQYF.

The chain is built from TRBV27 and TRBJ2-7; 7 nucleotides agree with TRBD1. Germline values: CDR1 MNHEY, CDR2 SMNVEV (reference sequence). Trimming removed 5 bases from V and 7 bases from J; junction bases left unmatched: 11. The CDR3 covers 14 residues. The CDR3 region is CASSKDRALGEQYF. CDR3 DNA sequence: TGTGCCAGCAGTAAAGACAGGGCGTTAGGTGAGCAGTACTTC.

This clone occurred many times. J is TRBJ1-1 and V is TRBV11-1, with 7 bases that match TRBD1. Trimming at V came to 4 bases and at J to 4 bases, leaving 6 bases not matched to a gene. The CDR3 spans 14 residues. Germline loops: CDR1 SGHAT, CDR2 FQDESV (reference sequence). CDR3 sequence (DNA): TGTGCCAGCAGCTCTAGACAGGGACCCACTGAAGCTTTCTTT. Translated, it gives CASSSRQGPTEAFF. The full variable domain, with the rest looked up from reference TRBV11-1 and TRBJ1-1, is EAEVAQSPRYKITEKSQAVAFWCDPISGHATLYWYRQILGQGPELLVQFQDESVVDDSQLPKDRFSAERLKGVDSTLKIQPAELGDSAMYLCASSSRQGPTEAFFGQGTRLTVV.

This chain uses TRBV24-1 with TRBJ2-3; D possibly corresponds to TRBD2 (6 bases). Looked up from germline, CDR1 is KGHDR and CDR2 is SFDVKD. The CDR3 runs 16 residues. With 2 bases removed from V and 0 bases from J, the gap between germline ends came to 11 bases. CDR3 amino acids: CATSDYIGGSTDTQYF. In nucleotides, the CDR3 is TGTGCCACCAGTGATTATATAGGAGGGAGCACAGATACGCAGTATTTT.

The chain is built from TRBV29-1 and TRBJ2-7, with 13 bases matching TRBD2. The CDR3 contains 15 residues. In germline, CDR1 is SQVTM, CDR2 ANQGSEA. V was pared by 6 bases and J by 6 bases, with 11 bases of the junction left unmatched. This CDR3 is CSVGTSGISLGEQYF. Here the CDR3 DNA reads TGCAGCGTGGGGACTAGCGGGATTTCTTTGGGCGAGCAGTACTTC.

This CDR3 is CASTPVGDYGYTF. The DNA for the CDR3 is TGTGCCAGCACCCCGGTAGGGGACTATGGCTACACCTTC. The chain employs TRBV6-1 and TRBJ1-2; D possibly corresponds to TRBD1 (5 bases). V was clipped by 7 bases and J by 3 bases, with 12 bases between them. CDR1 and CDR2 from the germline V gene are MNHNS and SASEGT. This CDR3 comprises 13 residues.

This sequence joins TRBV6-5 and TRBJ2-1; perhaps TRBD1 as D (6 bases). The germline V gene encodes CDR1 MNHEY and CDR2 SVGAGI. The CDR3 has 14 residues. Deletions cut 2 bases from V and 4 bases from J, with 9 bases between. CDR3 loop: CASSYRGQYNEQFF. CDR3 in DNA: TGTGCCAGCAGTTACCGCGGACAGTACAATGAGCAGTTCTTC.

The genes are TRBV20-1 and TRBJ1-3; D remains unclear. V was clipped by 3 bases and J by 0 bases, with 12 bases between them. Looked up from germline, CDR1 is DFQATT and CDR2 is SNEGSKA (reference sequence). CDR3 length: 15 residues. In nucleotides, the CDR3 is TGCAGTGCTAGTTACAGAGCTATCTCTGGAAACACCATATATTTT. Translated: CSASYRAISGNTIYF.

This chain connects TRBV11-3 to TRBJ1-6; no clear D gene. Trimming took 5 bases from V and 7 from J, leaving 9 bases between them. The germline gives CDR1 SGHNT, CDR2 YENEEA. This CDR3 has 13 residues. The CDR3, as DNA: TGTGCCAGCAGCCCCCTCTCCAATTCACCCCTCCACTTT. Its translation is CASSPLSNSPLHF.

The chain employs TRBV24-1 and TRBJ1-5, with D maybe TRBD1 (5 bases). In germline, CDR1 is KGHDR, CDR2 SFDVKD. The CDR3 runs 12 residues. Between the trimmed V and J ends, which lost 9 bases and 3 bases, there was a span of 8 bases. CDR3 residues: CATRGNNQPQHF. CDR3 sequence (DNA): TGTGCCACCCGGGGGAACAATCAGCCCCAGCATTTT.

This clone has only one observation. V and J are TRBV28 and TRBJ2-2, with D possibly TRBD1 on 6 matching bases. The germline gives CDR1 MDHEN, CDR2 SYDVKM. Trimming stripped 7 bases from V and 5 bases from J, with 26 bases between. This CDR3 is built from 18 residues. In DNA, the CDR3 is TGTGCCAGCATTACTACCAGCAGGGGAATTAAGAAAACCGGGGAGCTGTTTTTT. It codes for CASITTSRGIKKTGELFF.

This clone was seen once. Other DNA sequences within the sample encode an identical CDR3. The CDR3 sequence is CASSLGHSSYEQYF. The CDR3 DNA follows: TGTGCCAGCAGCCTGGGACACTCGTCCTACGAGCAGTACTTC. The chain joins TRBV7-8 to TRBJ2-7; possible D gene TRBD1, 6 bases. Germline values: CDR1 SGHVS, CDR2 FQNEAQ. Trimming left V 5 bases short and J 1 base short, with 12 bases between. CDR3 length: 14 residues.

The CDR3 here is CASSLVGVQETQYF. The CDR3 coding sequence is TGTGCCAGCAGCCTGGTCGGGGTCCAAGAGACCCAGTACTTC. The chain recombines TRBV7-6 with TRBJ2-5, with a possible D match to TRBD2 (5 bases). Germline V gene sequence: CDR1 SGHVS, CDR2 FNYEAQ. The CDR3 runs 14 residues. Trimming took off 5 bases at V and 1 base at J, with 11 bases between the two ends.

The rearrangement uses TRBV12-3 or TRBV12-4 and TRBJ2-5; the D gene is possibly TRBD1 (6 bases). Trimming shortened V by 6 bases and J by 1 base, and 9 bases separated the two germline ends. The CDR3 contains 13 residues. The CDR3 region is CASRKTGQETQYF. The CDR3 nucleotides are TGTGCCAGCAGGAAGACAGGCCAAGAGACCCAGTACTTC.

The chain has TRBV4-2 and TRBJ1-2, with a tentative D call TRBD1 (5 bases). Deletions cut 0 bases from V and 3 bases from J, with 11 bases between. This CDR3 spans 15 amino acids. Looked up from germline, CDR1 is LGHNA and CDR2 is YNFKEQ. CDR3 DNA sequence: TGTGCCAGCAGCCAAGAGAAGGGGTTAGACTATGGCTACACCTTC. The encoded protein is CASSQEKGLDYGYTF.

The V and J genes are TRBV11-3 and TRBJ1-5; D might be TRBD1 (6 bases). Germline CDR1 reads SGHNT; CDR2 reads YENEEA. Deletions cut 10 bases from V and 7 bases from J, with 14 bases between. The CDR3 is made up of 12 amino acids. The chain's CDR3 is CANKGGGQPQHF. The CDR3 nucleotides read TGTGCCAACAAGGGGGGGGGACAGCCCCAGCATTTT.

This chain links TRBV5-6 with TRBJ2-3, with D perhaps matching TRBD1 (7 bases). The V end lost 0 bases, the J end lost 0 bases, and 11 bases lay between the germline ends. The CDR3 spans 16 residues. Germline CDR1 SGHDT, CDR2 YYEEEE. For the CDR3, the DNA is TGTGCCAGCAGCTTGGAGGAGGGGGCCAGCACAGATACGCAGTATTTT. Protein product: CASSLEEGASTDTQYF.

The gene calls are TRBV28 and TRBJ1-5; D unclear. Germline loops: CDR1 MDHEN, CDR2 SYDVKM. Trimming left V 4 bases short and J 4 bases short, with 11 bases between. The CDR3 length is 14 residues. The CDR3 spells CASSSGLKNQPQHF. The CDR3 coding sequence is TGTGCCAGCAGTTCTGGACTCAAGAATCAGCCCCAGCATTTT.

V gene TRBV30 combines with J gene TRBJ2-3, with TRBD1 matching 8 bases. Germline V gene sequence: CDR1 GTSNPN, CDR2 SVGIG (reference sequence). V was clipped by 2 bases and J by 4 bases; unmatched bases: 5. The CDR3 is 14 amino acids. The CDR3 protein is CAWSRGQGADTQYF. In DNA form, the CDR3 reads TGTGCCTGGAGTCGCGGACAGGGTGCAGATACGCAGTATTTT.

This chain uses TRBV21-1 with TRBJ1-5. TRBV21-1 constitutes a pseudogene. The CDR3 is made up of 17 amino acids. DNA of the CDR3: TGTGCCAGCAGCGCTCAACTCCGGGTGTATAGCAATCAGCCCCAGCATTTT. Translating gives CASSAQLRVYSNQPQHF.

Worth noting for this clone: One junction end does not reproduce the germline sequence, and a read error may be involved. Here the CDR3 reads CASTLTAMNTEAFF. CDR3 nucleotide sequence: TGCGCCAGCACCTTGACAGCAATGAACACTGAAGCTTTCTTT. The chain couples TRBV5-1 to TRBJ1-1, with TRBD1 as a possible D gene (5 bases). Germline CDR1 is SGHRS and CDR2 is YFSETQ. This CDR3 contains 14 residues.

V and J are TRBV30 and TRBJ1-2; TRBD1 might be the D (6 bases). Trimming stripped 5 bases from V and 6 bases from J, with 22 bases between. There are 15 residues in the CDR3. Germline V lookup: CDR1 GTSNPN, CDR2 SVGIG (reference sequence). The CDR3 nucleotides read TGTGCCTGGGAAGATCAGTTAGGGGGTGGGGATGGCTACACCTTC. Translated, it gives CAWEDQLGGGDGYTF.

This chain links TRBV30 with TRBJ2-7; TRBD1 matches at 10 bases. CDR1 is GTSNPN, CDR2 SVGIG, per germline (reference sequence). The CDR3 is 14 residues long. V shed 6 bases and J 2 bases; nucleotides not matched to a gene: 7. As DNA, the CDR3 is TGTGCCTGCCCCGGGACAGGGGACCCCTACGAGCAGTACTTC. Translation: CACPGTGDPYEQYF.

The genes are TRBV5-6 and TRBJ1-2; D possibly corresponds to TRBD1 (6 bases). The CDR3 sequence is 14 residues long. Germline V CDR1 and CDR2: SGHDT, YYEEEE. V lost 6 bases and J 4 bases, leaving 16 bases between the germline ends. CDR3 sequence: CASTPGGFGYGYTF. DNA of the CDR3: TGTGCCAGCACCCCTGGGGGCTTTGGCTATGGCTACACCTTC.

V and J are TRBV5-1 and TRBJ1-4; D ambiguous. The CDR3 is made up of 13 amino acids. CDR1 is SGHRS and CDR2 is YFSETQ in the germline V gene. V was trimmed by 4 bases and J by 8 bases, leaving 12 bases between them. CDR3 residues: CASSIRQREKLFF. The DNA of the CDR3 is TGCGCCAGCAGCATACGACAACGAGAAAAACTGTTTTTT.

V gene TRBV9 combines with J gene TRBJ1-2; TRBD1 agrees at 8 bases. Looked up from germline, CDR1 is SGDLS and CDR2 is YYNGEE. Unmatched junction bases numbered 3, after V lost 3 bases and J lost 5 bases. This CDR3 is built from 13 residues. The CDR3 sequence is CASSGQGAYGYTF. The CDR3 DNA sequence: TGTGCCAGCAGCGGCCAGGGGGCGTATGGCTACACCTTC. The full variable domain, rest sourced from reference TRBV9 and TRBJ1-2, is DSGVTQTPKHLITATGQRVTLRCSPRSGDLSVYWYQQSLDQGLQFLIQYYNGEERAKGNILERFSAQQFPDLHSELNLSSLELGDSALYFCASSGQGAYGYTFGSGTRLTVV.

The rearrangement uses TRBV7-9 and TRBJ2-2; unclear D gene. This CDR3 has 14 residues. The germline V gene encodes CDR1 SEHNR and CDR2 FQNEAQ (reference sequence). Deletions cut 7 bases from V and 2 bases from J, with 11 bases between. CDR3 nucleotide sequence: TGTGCCAGCATCTCTTCCCCTAACACCGGGGAGCTGTTTTTT. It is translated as CASISSPNTGELFF.

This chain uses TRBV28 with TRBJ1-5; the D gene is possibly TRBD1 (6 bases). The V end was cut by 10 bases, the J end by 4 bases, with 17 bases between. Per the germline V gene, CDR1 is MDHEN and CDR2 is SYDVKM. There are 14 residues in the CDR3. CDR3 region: CATRWGGRNQPQHF. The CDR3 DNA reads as TGTGCCACCCGGTGGGGGGGGCGGAATCAGCCCCAGCATTTT.

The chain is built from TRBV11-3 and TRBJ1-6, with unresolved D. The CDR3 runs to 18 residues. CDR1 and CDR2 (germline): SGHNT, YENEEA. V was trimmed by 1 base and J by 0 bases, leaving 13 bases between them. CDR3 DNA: TGTGCCAGCAGCTTAGCGGGATACGGGAGCTCCTATAATTCACCCCTCCACTTT. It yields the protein CASSLAGYGSSYNSPLHF.

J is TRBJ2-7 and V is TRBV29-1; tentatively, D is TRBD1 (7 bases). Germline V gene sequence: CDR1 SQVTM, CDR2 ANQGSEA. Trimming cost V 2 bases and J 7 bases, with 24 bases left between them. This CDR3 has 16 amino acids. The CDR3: CSVEQPQGGFANEQYF. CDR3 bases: TGCAGCGTTGAACAGCCCCAGGGGGGTTTCGCGAATGAGCAGTACTTC.